In its sample, the clone carrying this TCR beta chain was seen a few times. The source of the sample is a study of CD8 T cells in Susac syndrome. The CDR3 is made up of 14 amino acids. Looked up from germline, CDR1 is SQVTM and CDR2 is ANQGSEA. V lost 1 base to trimming and J lost 2 bases, with 12 bases between them. An input of about 0.45 to 1 ug of RNA was subjected to reverse transcription using random hexamers. TCRdb reprocessed the immunoSEQ multiplex PCR reads via MiXCR and lists one record per CDR3 protein. The data contain about 90,000 distinct CDR3 sequences, roughly 91% of them seen just once; the ten biggest clones take up around 0.3%.

Sequencing used CD8+ T cells from PBMCs. The chain links TRBV29-1 to TRBJ2-7; D might be TRBD1 (6 bases). This TCR came from a human donor in good health. CDR3 bases: TGCAGCGTTGAAGCTTTAGACAGGCCCTACGAGCAGTACTTC. It specifies CSVEALDRPYEQYF.